This T cell receptor (beta chain) originates from a study of T cell changes during pregnancy in multiple sclerosis. This table comes from immunoSEQ multiplex PCR, and its TCRdb copy is limited to in-frame clones, with some not included. The table records about 50,000 clones, 80% to 95% of them present only once. The CDR3 runs to 18 residues. The V and J ends lost 1 base and 2 bases respectively, with 20 bases between them. The germline CDR1 and CDR2 sequences are SGHNT and YYREEE (reference sequence). The chain couples TRBV5-4 to TRBJ2-3; D is perhaps TRBD1 (6 bases). The clonotype was recovered from a female donor with multiple sclerosis, enrolled in a pregnancy study. Sequencing was performed on CD4+ T cells from peripheral blood mononuclear cells, taken in the second trimester of pregnancy. The DNA for the CDR3 is TGTGCCAGCAGCTTGAAGGCAGGGGCCATGATAAACACAGATACGCAGTATTTT. The encoded protein is CASSLKAGAMINTDTQYF.